A single sample is the source of the 23 T cell receptor beta chains below, sequenced in a study of blood T cell repertoires in COVID-19 (dated by TCRdb to the early 2020s). Library preparation employed the immunoSEQ multiplex PCR assay. In TCRdb, the immuneACCESS table is reduced to in-frame sequences with V and J assigned. These tables do not hold every clone; where another copy was compared, an unresolved V gene accounts for under half, and the others remain unexplained. Here the sample has approximately 340,000 clones; roughly 90% occur a single time. The ten largest clones capture 0.86% of the sample. What was sequenced was PBMCs or T cells enriched from blood (not recorded which). The receptor source for this set is a woman between 35 and 50 years old who had been exposed to COVID-19.

The CDR3 loop reads CASSQEATPSSGNTIYF. CDR3 in DNA: TGCGCCAGCAGCCAAGAAGCGACGCCAAGCTCTGGAAACACCATATATTTT. This chain joins TRBV4-3 and TRBJ1-3; no clear D gene. Germline V gives CDR1 LGHNA, CDR2 YSLEER. CDR3 length: 17 residues. V was shortened by 0 bases and J by 0 bases, with 12 bases between the two germline ends.

The gene calls are TRBV6-5 and TRBJ1-2, with 9 nucleotides matching TRBD1. Germline assignment: CDR1 MNHEY and CDR2 SVGAGI. Trimming cost V 5 bases and J 7 bases; bases outside gene matches: 8. The CDR3 length is 14 residues. CDR3 in DNA: TGTGCCAGCAGTCAACAGGGGGCGGTAGGTGGCTACACCTTC. Its translation is CASSQQGAVGGYTF.

J is TRBJ2-2 and V is TRBV11-3; maybe TRBD2 (5 bases). CDR1 SGHNT and CDR2 YENEEA come from the germline V gene. V shed 3 bases and J shed 7 bases, with 12 bases lying between them. The CDR3 is 14 amino acids. The CDR3 sequence: CASSFSGLSGELFF. In DNA form, the CDR3 reads TGTGCCAGCAGCTTTTCGGGGTTAAGCGGGGAGCTGTTTTTT.

V is TRBV2 and J is TRBJ1-5; D is unclear. V was shortened by 6 bases and J by 0 bases, with 9 bases between the two germline ends. Per the germline V gene, CDR1 is SNHLY and CDR2 is FYNNEI. The CDR3 totals 14 residues. The CDR3 sequence is CASSRRYSNQPQHF. The CDR3 coding sequence is TGTGCCAGCAGCAGGCGTTATAGCAATCAGCCCCAGCATTTT.

This chain links TRBV28 with TRBJ1-3; tentatively, D is TRBD1 (5 bases). The ends were cut back, 10 bases at V and 4 bases at J, with 17 bases in the middle. The V gene's germline CDR1 is MDHEN and CDR2 SYDVKM. This CDR3 contains 14 residues. The CDR3 DNA reads as TGTGCCATCAAAGATTCGGGGGGAGGAAACACCATATATTTT. This codes for CAIKDSGGGNTIYF.

J is TRBJ2-1 and V is TRBV18, with 7 bases identical to TRBD1. The CDR3 has 15 residues. Germline V lookup: CDR1 KGHSH, CDR2 LQKENI. The V and J ends lost 3 bases and 4 bases, in that order; junction bases with no gene match: 6. CDR3 protein: CASSPNRDSYNEQFF. The CDR3 region has the DNA TGTGCCAGCTCACCCAATCGGGACAGTTACAATGAGCAGTTCTTC.

The J gene is TRBJ2-7, the V gene TRBV15, with 7 bases that match TRBD1. The germline V gene encodes CDR1 LNHNV and CDR2 YYDKDF (reference sequence). CDR3 length: 14 amino acids. V was clipped by 5 bases and J by 0 bases; unmatched bases: 4. The CDR3 DNA sequence: TGTGCCACCAGCCCGACAGGGACCTCCTACGAGCAGTACTTC. Translating gives CATSPTGTSYEQYF.

V is TRBV5-4 and J is TRBJ2-5, with 10 bases matching TRBD2. Germline V gene lookup returns CDR1 SGHNT and CDR2 YYREEE (reference sequence). The V and J ends lost 3 bases and 3 bases, in that order; junction bases with no gene match: 2. This CDR3 region has 14 residues. CDR3 nucleotide sequence: TGTGCCAGCAGCTCAAGCGGGAGGGAAGAGACCCAGTACTTC. Protein product: CASSSSGREETQYF.

The chain links TRBV19 to TRBJ1-2; the D is unclear. The germline V gene encodes CDR1 LNHDA and CDR2 SQIVND (reference sequence). The CDR3 contains 14 residues. Trimming stripped 5 bases from V and 3 bases from J, with 13 bases between. CDR3 DNA: TGTGCCAGTAGTCGTGACGGAGACTACTATGGCTACACCTTC. Translating gives CASSRDGDYYGYTF.

The CDR3 here is CASSQISRDSFEQFF. CDR3 in DNA: TGTGCCAGCAGCCAAATTTCCCGGGACTCCTTCGAGCAGTTCTTC. The V and J genes are TRBV4-2 and TRBJ2-1; perhaps TRBD2 as D (6 bases). V lost 2 bases to trimming and J lost 10 bases, with 18 bases between them. CDR3 length: 15 residues. CDR1 and CDR2 (germline): LGHNA, YNFKEQ.

Of note for this clone: The junction shows a germline mismatch at one end, possibly a read error. The rearrangement links TRBV12-3 or TRBV12-4 to TRBJ1-2; D may be TRBD1 (6 bases). CDR3 length: 13 residues. CDR3 DNA: TGTGCCAGCAGTCGAACACCGACAGGCCTTTCCTCCTTC. This encodes CASSRTPTGLSSF.

The chain is built from TRBV30 and TRBJ1-4; D possibly corresponds to TRBD1 (6 bases). Deletions cut 6 bases from V and 5 bases from J, with 16 bases between. This CDR3 is 14 amino acids long. CDR1 and CDR2 from the germline V gene are GTSNPN and SVGIG (reference sequence). The CDR3 protein is CACLKGRGNEKLFF. The CDR3 DNA reads TGTGCCTGCCTAAAGGGGAGGGGGAATGAAAAACTGTTTTTT.

This clone occurred once. The chain combines TRBV27 with TRBJ1-2, with 9 nucleotides matching TRBD1. Germline values: CDR1 MNHEY, CDR2 SMNVEV (reference sequence). This CDR3 has 16 residues. V was pared by 7 bases and J by 2 bases, with 11 bases of the junction left unmatched. The CDR3 sequence: CASKETGGPANYGYTF. CDR3 in DNA: TGTGCCAGCAAGGAAACAGGGGGCCCAGCCAACTATGGCTACACCTTC.

This sequence joins TRBV14 and TRBJ1-6; a weak D match, TRBD1 (6 bases). The germline V gene has CDR1 SGHDN and CDR2 FVKESK. Trimming took off 0 bases at V and 7 bases at J, with 16 bases between the two ends. The CDR3 runs 17 residues. CDR3 DNA: TGTGCCAGCAGCCAAGATGTCGGAAGGGACATCAATTCACCCCTCCACTTT. As protein: CASSQDVGRDINSPLHF. Looking up the rest from reference TRBV14 and TRBJ1-6 gives the full variable domain: EAGVTQFPSHSVIEKGQTVTLRCDPISGHDNLYWYRRVMGKEIKFLLHFVKESKQDESGMPNNRFLAERTGGTYSTLKVQPAELEDSGVYFCASSQDVGRDINSPLHFGNGTRLTVT.

The rearrangement uses TRBV3-1 (or the pseudogene TRBV3-2) and TRBJ1-6; the D gene is possibly TRBD1 (5 bases). V was pared by 2 bases and J by 8 bases, with 13 bases between. CDR3 length: 15 amino acids. Germline CDR1 reads LGHDT; CDR2 reads YNNKEL (reference sequence). The CDR3 sequence is CASSQFSGRDSPLHF. The CDR3 nucleotides are TGTGCCAGCAGCCAATTTTCGGGCAGGGATTCACCCCTCCACTTT.

V is TRBV30 and J is TRBJ2-7, with D perhaps matching TRBD1 (5 bases). The CDR3 covers 14 residues. The V and J ends lost 3 bases and 5 bases respectively, with 17 bases between them. Germline lookup yields CDR1 GTSNPN and CDR2 SVGIG (reference sequence). The CDR3 protein is CAWRSSGRVHEQYF. The CDR3 DNA reads TGTGCCTGGAGGAGTTCGGGCAGGGTCCACGAGCAGTACTTC.

This clone was recorded a few times. The DNA of the CDR3 is TGTGCCAGCCAACAGGTCGCGCCGTACAATGAGCAGTTCTTC. Its translation is CASQQVAPYNEQFF. The rearrangement uses TRBV7-9 and TRBJ2-1; TRBD1 is a possible D gene (5 bases). Trimming cost V 8 bases and J 4 bases, with 15 bases left between them. Germline-derived CDR1 and CDR2 are SEHNR and FQNEAQ (reference sequence). There are 14 residues in the CDR3.

This chain joins TRBV19 and TRBJ1-2; D not certain. Per the germline V gene, CDR1 is LNHDA and CDR2 is SQIVND (reference sequence). The CDR3 is 13 residues long. Trimming removed 5 bases at V and 5 bases at J, with 12 bases between. CDR3 bases: TGTGCCAGTAGTTCTTTGGACTTTTATGGCTACACCTTC. Amino acid sequence: CASSSLDFYGYTF. Filled out from reference TRBV19 and TRBJ1-2, the complete variable domain reads DGGITQSPKYLFRKEGQNVTLSCEQNLNHDAMYWYRQDPGQGLRLIYYSQIVNDFQKGDIAEGYSVSREKKESFPLTVTSAQKNPTAFYLCASSSLDFYGYTFGSGTRLTVV.

The chain combines TRBV5-6 with TRBJ1-6; D might be TRBD1 (6 bases). Trimming cost V 4 bases and J 1 base, with 15 bases left between them. CDR1 SGHDT and CDR2 YYEEEE come from the germline V gene. The CDR3 has 17 amino acids. The CDR3 region has the DNA TGTGCCAGCAGCCCAGTCCCTACAGGGTCCTATAATTCACCCCTCCACTTT. Protein sequence: CASSPVPTGSYNSPLHF.

The V call is TRBV2, the J call TRBJ1-6; possibly TRBD1 for D (6 bases). CDR1 and CDR2 from the germline V gene are SNHLY and FYNNEI. The CDR3 totals 14 residues. Trimming took off 5 bases at V and 7 bases at J, with 12 bases between the two ends. Here the CDR3 DNA reads TGTGCCAGCAGTCGGGACACACGGAATTCACCCCTCCACTTT. It yields the protein CASSRDTRNSPLHF. Variable domain in full (rest from reference TRBV2 and TRBJ1-6): EPEVTQTPSHQVTQMGQEVILRCVPISNHLYFYWYRQILGQKVEFLVSFYNNEISEKSEIFDDQFSVERPDGSNFTLKIRSTKLEDSAMYFCASSRDTRNSPLHFGNGTRLTVT.

The chain couples TRBV29-1 to TRBJ1-2; D ambiguous. The CDR3 loop spans 15 amino acids. The germline V and J ends were trimmed by 3 bases and 1 base, with 15 bases remaining between them. The germline gives CDR1 SQVTM, CDR2 ANQGSEA. CDR3 in DNA: TGCAGCGTTGAGGCTCGGGGAGGGCATAACTATGGCTACACCTTC. Translating it yields CSVEARGGHNYGYTF.

The J gene is TRBJ2-7, the V gene TRBV5-6; TRBD1 agrees at 9 bases. This CDR3 contains 18 residues. Trimming took 6 bases from V and 3 from J; bases not matched to a gene: 19. Germline V gene lookup returns CDR1 SGHDT and CDR2 YYEEEE. The CDR3 here is CASTSVGAGTGFYYEQYF. CDR3 nucleotides: TGTGCCAGCACCAGCGTAGGGGCTGGGACAGGGTTCTACTACGAGCAGTACTTC.

The chain uses TRBV6-5 and TRBJ1-2, with TRBD1 identical over 9 bases. Germline CDR1 is MNHEY and CDR2 is SVGAGI. This CDR3 spans 12 amino acids. The ends lost 6 bases at V and 7 bases at J; junction bases unmatched: 3. In DNA form, the CDR3 reads TGTGCCAGCAGACAGGGGGCTCTTGGCTACACCTTC. The encoded protein is CASRQGALGYTF.